Listed below are T cell receptor beta chains from one sample, sequenced in a study of Tregs in tolerant kidney transplant recipients. Assay: immunoSEQ multiplex PCR; the TCRdb copy retains only in-frame clones and omits some. This sample has 80,000 or so clones, with around nine tenths found just once. Sequences were derived from CD4+ T cells from blood (PBMCs), sampled 24 months after the transplant. Every receptor here comes from a human patient who received a combined kidney and bone marrow transplant. T cells may partly derive from the graft donor. Both conserved end residues are trimmed from each CDR3. Each record gives: CDR3 protein, D gene, V gene, J gene. The D gene is left open where the match is weak.

CDR3 protein: ASSSGLAGGYNEQF
D gene: TRBD2
V gene: TRBV5-4
J gene: TRBJ2-1

CDR3 protein: ASSLEHSEAF
D gene: -
V gene: TRBV7-9
J gene: TRBJ1-1

CDR3 protein: ASSSDGRTNQPQH
D gene: -
V gene: TRBV7-9
J gene: TRBJ1-5

CDR3 protein: ASSQLGGSETQY
D gene: -
V gene: TRBV4-1
J gene: TRBJ2-5

CDR3 protein: ASSSTWDRELF
D gene: TRBD1
V gene: TRBV7-2
J gene: TRBJ2-1

CDR3 protein: AWGWREWSYEQY
D gene: -
V gene: TRBV30
J gene: TRBJ2-7

CDR3 protein: ASSGTGVNTEAF
D gene: TRBD1
V gene: TRBV18
J gene: TRBJ1-1

CDR3 protein: ASSLDSIYNSPLH
D gene: -
V gene: TRBV27
J gene: TRBJ1-6

CDR3 protein: ATTAGGAVFAF
D gene: -
V gene: TRBV6-1
J gene: TRBJ1-1

CDR3 protein: ASSPGTASTGELF
D gene: TRBD1
V gene: TRBV5-1
J gene: TRBJ2-2

CDR3 protein: ASSRDSANYGYT
D gene: TRBD1
V gene: TRBV5-4
J gene: TRBJ1-2

CDR3 protein: ASSPGLATETQY
D gene: TRBD2
V gene: TRBV9
J gene: TRBJ2-5

CDR3 protein: ASSQALSTASSYEQY
D gene: -
V gene: TRBV4-3
J gene: TRBJ2-7

CDR3 protein: ASSLWGTAYEQY
D gene: -
V gene: TRBV5-4
J gene: TRBJ2-7

CDR3 protein: ASSEAGQFNQPQH
D gene: TRBD1
V gene: TRBV6-1
J gene: TRBJ1-5

CDR3 protein: ASSDFPGLAGASYEQY
D gene: TRBD2
V gene: TRBV6-1
J gene: TRBJ2-7

CDR3 protein: ASSPKTAHQPYGYT
D gene: -
V gene: TRBV5-4
J gene: TRBJ1-2

CDR3 protein: AIRGHGNYEQY
D gene: -
V gene: TRBV10-3
J gene: TRBJ2-7

CDR3 protein: ASSRQFAYEQY
D gene: -
V gene: TRBV7-9
J gene: TRBJ2-7

CDR3 protein: ASSVAAGLAGNEQF
D gene: TRBD2
V gene: TRBV9
J gene: TRBJ2-1

CDR3 protein: ASSFDSMNTEAF
D gene: -
V gene: TRBV11-3
J gene: TRBJ1-1

CDR3 protein: ASSQAYRPYGYT
D gene: -
V gene: TRBV14
J gene: TRBJ1-2

CDR3 protein: ASSMRVRETQY
D gene: -
V gene: TRBV19
J gene: TRBJ2-5

CDR3 protein: ASSRTGLSIALSGANVLT
D gene: TRBD1
V gene: TRBV14
J gene: TRBJ2-6

CDR3 protein: ASSEKEIGEKLF
D gene: -
V gene: TRBV2
J gene: TRBJ1-4

CDR3 protein: ASSFRDVGTQY
D gene: -
V gene: TRBV5-4
J gene: TRBJ2-5

CDR3 protein: ASSSGIAGDEQY
D gene: TRBD2
V gene: TRBV6-5
J gene: TRBJ2-7

CDR3 protein: ASSLTGYTYNSPLH
D gene: -
V gene: TRBV19
J gene: TRBJ1-6

CDR3 protein: ASSRMGPGNTIY
D gene: -
V gene: TRBV27
J gene: TRBJ1-3

CDR3 protein: ASSPIRGVTGNTIY
D gene: -
V gene: TRBV14
J gene: TRBJ1-3

CDR3 protein: ASSRTLLAGGADTQY
D gene: TRBD2
V gene: TRBV5-5
J gene: TRBJ2-3

CDR3 protein: ASQGREKLF
D gene: -
V gene: TRBV6-1
J gene: TRBJ1-4

CDR3 protein: ASSLRGGAQNIQY
D gene: TRBD2
V gene: TRBV5-8
J gene: TRBJ2-4

CDR3 protein: ASSLGQNYGYT
D gene: TRBD1
V gene: TRBV7-2
J gene: TRBJ1-2

CDR3 protein: ATSRGLARVGSGANVLT
D gene: -
V gene: TRBV15
J gene: TRBJ2-6

CDR3 protein: ASSQGRNQPQH
D gene: -
V gene: TRBV18
J gene: TRBJ1-5

CDR3 protein: ASSPGLLSTDTQY
D gene: -
V gene: TRBV18
J gene: TRBJ2-3

CDR3 protein: ASSLVQSNYGYT
D gene: -
V gene: TRBV7-8
J gene: TRBJ1-2

CDR3 protein: ASTLGSLAGVPQY
D gene: TRBD2
V gene: TRBV28
J gene: TRBJ2-3

CDR3 protein: ASSSTRYEQY
D gene: -
V gene: TRBV5-1
J gene: TRBJ2-7

CDR3 protein: ASSPNPGLATGELF
D gene: TRBD2
V gene: TRBV7-7
J gene: TRBJ2-2

CDR3 protein: ASSQEMNTEAF
D gene: -
V gene: TRBV14
J gene: TRBJ1-1

CDR3 protein: SVMGLNWETQY
D gene: -
V gene: TRBV29-1
J gene: TRBJ2-5

CDR3 protein: AWSPLGGTTNSPLH
D gene: -
V gene: TRBV30
J gene: TRBJ1-6

CDR3 protein: ASSAQSTGGYEQY
D gene: TRBD1
V gene: TRBV9
J gene: TRBJ2-7

CDR3 protein: ASNPSGRETQY
D gene: TRBD2
V gene: TRBV6-5
J gene: TRBJ2-5

CDR3 protein: ASSLARTDNEQF
D gene: -
V gene: TRBV7-9
J gene: TRBJ2-1

CDR3 protein: ASREQGGELF
D gene: TRBD1
V gene: TRBV2
J gene: TRBJ2-2

CDR3 protein: ASSHRTGSSYEQY
D gene: TRBD1
V gene: TRBV4-2
J gene: -

CDR3 protein: ASSITGGVGTGANVLT
D gene: TRBD1
V gene: TRBV9
J gene: TRBJ2-6

CDR3 protein: ASSPPPDREGTEAF
D gene: TRBD1
V gene: TRBV18
J gene: TRBJ1-1

CDR3 protein: ASSSRDRGDEQY
D gene: TRBD1
V gene: TRBV5-4
J gene: TRBJ2-7

CDR3 protein: ASSDTYGYT
D gene: -
V gene: TRBV21-1
J gene: TRBJ1-2

CDR3 protein: SVVRNRGHGYT
D gene: TRBD1
V gene: TRBV29-1
J gene: TRBJ1-2

CDR3 protein: ASSLGQGFHYTDTQY
D gene: TRBD1
V gene: TRBV7-6
J gene: TRBJ2-3